The table lists the clone carrying this T cell receptor beta chain with a count of one. Its antigen remains unknown. The sample belongs to a study of a mutant IDH1 vaccine in newly diagnosed glioma. The overall study: Treated patients comprised approximately 60% males and about 40% females, mean age roughly 37 years. Findings and caveats of the study: A vaccine-induced immune response developed in roughly 93% of the patients.

This CDR3 is built from 13 residues. In germline, CDR1 is LGHNA, CDR2 YNFKEQ. V was pared by 4 bases and J by 6 bases, with 13 bases between. TCRdb's table, derived via immunoSEQ multiplex PCR, lists solely in-frame clones and lacks some. Found here are roughly 34,000 clones, approximately 87% of them singletons; the top ten hold around 12%. Time point reported: week 47, end of study. Each vaccine dose was 300 ug of mutant IDH1 20-mer peptide, with topical imiquimod. The chain has TRBV4-2 and TRBJ2-7; D perhaps matches TRBD1 (6 bases). The TCR comes from a woman in her 30s with glioma. The sequenced sample was PBMCs, obtained from a glioma patient whose treatment included an IDH1 peptide vaccine. The CDR3 loop reads CASSLGQPGEQYF. The CDR3 DNA is TGTGCCAGCAGCCTTGGACAGCCGGGCGAGCAGTACTTC.